Listed here are 5 T cell receptor beta chains from one sample, sequenced in a study of blood T cells in healthy people across ages. Together with a sample-barcoded 5' primer, a J-beta primer mix was included in a second PCR lasting roughly 6 to 12 cycles. From the 5' RACE reads, TCRdb called clonotypes with MiXCR, one entry per CDR3 protein. The sample contains more than 1.4 million distinct CDR3 sequences, 42% of which appear only once. Source material: blood. The receptors here all came from a woman between 18 and 29 years old in good health.

The DNA of the CDR3 is TGCAGTGCTAGAGCCCGGGGGACTAGCAAGGCTGAGCAGTTCTTC. Its translation is CSARARGTSKAEQFF. This chain links TRBV20-1 with TRBJ2-1; 9 nucleotides align to TRBD2. Germline V gene sequence: CDR1 DFQATT, CDR2 SNEGSKA (reference sequence). The junction had 10 bases not matched to a gene; V was cut back by 1 base and J by 9 bases. The CDR3 is 15 amino acids.

This chain joins TRBV6-5 and TRBJ1-3; D unclear. This CDR3 region has 15 residues. The V end was cut by 2 bases, the J end by 3 bases, with 11 bases between. The germline V gene has CDR1 MNHEY and CDR2 SVGAGI. CDR3 nucleotide sequence: TGTGCCAGCAGTTACGGCTCGGAGGGTGGAAACACCATATATTTT. It yields the protein CASSYGSEGGNTIYF.

The V call is TRBV12-3 or TRBV12-4, the J call TRBJ2-3, with D tentatively TRBD2 (7 bases). The CDR3 length is 15 residues. Trimming left V 8 bases short and J 3 bases short, with 18 bases between. CDR3 in amino acids: CASVLRGGGTDTQYF. The CDR3 DNA is TGTGCCAGCGTGTTGAGGGGGGGAGGAACAGATACGCAGTATTTT.

This clonotype was found once. V and J are TRBV12-3 or TRBV12-4 and TRBJ2-5; 11 nucleotides line up with TRBD2. This CDR3 is built from 17 residues. Germline trimming cut 3 bases from V and 5 bases from J; bases unmatched to any gene: 11. The CDR3 here is CASSFETSGRSRETQYF. CDR3 coding DNA: TGTGCCAGCAGTTTCGAAACTAGCGGGAGAAGCAGGGAGACCCAGTACTTC.

The sample holds many counts of this clonotype. The CDR3 nucleotides read TGTGCCAGCAGCCAAAGACTAGATACGCAGTATTTT. It specifies CASSQRLDTQYF. This sequence joins TRBV14 and TRBJ2-3; D unresolved. Germline CDR1 is SGHDN and CDR2 is FVKESK. V was shortened by 2 bases and J by 5 bases, with 5 bases between the two germline ends. There are 12 residues in the CDR3.